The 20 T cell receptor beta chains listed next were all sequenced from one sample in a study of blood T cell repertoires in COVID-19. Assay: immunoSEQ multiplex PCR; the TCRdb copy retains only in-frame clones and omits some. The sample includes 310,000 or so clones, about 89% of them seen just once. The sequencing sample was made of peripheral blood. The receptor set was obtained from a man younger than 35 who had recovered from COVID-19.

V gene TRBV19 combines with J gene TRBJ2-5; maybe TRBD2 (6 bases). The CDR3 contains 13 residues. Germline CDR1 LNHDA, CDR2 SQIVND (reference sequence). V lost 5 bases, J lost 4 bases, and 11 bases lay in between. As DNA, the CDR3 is TGTGCCAGTAGTTCCGGGACTCGAGAGACCCAGTACTTC. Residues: CASSSGTRETQYF.

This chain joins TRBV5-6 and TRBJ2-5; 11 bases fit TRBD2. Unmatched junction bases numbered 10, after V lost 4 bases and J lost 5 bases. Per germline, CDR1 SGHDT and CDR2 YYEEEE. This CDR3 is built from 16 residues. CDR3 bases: TGTGCCAGCAGCGCTACTAGCGGGAGTCTTTCGGAGACCCAGTACTTC. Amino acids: CASSATSGSLSETQYF.

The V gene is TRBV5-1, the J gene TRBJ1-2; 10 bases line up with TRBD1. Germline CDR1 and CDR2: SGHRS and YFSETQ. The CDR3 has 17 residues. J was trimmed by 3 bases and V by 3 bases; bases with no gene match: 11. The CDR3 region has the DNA TGCGCCAGCAGCTCAACCGGGACAGGGGTCTTAGACTATGGCTACACCTTC. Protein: CASSSTGTGVLDYGYTF.

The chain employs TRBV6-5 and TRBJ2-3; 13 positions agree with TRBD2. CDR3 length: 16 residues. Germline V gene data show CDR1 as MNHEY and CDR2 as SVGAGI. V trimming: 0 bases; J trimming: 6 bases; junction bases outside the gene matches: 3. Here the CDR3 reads CASSYSETSGGDTQYF. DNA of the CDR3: TGTGCCAGCAGTTACTCAGAGACTAGCGGGGGGGATACGCAGTATTTT.

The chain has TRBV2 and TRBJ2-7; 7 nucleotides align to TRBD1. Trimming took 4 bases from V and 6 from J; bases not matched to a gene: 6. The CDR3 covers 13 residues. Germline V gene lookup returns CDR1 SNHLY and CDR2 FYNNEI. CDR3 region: CASSAMTGPEQYF. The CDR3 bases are TGTGCCAGCAGTGCGATGACAGGGCCCGAGCAGTACTTC.

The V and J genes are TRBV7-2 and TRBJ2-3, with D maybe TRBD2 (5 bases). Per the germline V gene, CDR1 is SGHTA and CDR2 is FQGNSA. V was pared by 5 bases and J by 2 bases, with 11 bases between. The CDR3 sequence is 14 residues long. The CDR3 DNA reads TGTGCCAGCAGCCTCCGACTAACCACAGATACGCAGTATTTT. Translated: CASSLRLTTDTQYF.

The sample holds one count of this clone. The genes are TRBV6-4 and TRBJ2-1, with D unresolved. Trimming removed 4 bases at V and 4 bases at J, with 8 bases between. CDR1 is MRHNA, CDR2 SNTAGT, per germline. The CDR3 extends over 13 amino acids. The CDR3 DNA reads TGTGCCAGCAGTGTGGGCCTATACAATGAGCAGTTCTTC. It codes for CASSVGLYNEQFF.

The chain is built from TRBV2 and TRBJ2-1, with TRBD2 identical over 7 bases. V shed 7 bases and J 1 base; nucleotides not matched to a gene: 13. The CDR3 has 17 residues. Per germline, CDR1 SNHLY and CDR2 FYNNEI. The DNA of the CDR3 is TGTGCCAGCATCCAGGGAGGGCTAGGACTTTCCTACAATGAGCAGTTCTTC. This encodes CASIQGGLGLSYNEQFF.

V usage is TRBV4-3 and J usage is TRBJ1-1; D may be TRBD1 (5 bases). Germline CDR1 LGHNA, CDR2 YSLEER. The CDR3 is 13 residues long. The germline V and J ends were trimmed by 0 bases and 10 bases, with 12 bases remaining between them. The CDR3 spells CASSQDDSLVAFF. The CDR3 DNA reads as TGCGCCAGCAGCCAAGATGACAGCTTGGTAGCTTTCTTT.

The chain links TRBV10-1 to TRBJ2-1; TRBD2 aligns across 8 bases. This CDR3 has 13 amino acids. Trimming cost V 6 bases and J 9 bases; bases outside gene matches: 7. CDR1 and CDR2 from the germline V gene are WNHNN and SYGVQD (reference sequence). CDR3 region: CASRSGGFVEQFF. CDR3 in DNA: TGCGCCAGCAGGAGCGGGGGATTCGTTGAGCAGTTCTTC.

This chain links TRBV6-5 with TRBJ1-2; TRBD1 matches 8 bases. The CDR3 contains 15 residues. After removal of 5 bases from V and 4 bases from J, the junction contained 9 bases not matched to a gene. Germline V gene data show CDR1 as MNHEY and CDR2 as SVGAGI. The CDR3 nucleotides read TGTGCCAGCAGTCATCCTCAGACAGGGGCCTATGGCTACACCTTC. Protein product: CASSHPQTGAYGYTF.

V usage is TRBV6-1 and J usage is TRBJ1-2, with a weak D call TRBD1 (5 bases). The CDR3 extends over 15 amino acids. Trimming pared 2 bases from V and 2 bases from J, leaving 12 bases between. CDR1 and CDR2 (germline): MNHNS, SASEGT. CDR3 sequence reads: CASSESQGTNYGYTF. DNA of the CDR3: TGTGCCAGCAGTGAAAGTCAGGGTACCAACTATGGCTACACCTTC.

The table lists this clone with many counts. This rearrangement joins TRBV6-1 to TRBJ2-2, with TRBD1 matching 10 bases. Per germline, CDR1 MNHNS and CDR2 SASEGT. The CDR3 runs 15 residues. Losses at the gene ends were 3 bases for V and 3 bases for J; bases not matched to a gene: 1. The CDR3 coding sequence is TGTGCCAGCAGTGAGGGGACAGGGGACACCGGGGAGCTGTTTTTT. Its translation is CASSEGTGDTGELFF.

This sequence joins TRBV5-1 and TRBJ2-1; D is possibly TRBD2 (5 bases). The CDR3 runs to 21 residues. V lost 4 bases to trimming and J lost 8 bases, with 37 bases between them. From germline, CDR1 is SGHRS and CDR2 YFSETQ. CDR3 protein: CASSPNTYLDSSPLKKHEQFF. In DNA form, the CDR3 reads TGCGCCAGCAGCCCAAACACCTATCTGGACTCATCGCCGCTGAAAAAACATGAGCAGTTCTTC.

CDR3 sequence: CASSNGQSEDTIYF. In DNA form, the CDR3 reads TGTGCCAGCAGTAACGGACAAAGCGAGGACACCATATATTTT. The chain uses TRBV5-4 and TRBJ1-3, with D possibly being TRBD1 (5 bases). The CDR3 extends over 14 amino acids. The V and J ends lost 5 bases and 8 bases respectively, with 17 bases between them. The germline CDR1 and CDR2 sequences are SGHNT and YYREEE (reference sequence).

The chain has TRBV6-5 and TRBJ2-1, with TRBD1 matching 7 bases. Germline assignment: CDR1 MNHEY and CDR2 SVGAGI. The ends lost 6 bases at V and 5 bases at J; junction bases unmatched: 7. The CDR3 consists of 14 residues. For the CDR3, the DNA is TGTGCCAGCAGCCGCGACAGGGACAACAATGAGCAGTTCTTC. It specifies CASSRDRDNNEQFF.

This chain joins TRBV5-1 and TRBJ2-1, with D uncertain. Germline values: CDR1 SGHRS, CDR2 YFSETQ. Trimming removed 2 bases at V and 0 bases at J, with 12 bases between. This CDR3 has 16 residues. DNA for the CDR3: TGCGCCAGCAGCTTAAGCCGCGACAACTCCTACAATGAGCAGTTCTTC. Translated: CASSLSRDNSYNEQFF.

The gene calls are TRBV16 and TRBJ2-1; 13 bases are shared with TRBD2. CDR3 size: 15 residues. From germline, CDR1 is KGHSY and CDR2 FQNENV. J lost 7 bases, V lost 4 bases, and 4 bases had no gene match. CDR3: CASSLGLAGVNEQFF. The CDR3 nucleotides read TGTGCCAGCAGCCTTGGACTAGCGGGAGTAAATGAGCAGTTCTTC.

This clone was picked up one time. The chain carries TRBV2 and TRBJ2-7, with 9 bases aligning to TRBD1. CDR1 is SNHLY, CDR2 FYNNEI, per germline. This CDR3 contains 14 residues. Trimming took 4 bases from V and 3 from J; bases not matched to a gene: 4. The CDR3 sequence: CASSVGTGFYEQYF. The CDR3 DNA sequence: TGTGCCAGCAGTGTGGGGACAGGGTTCTACGAGCAGTACTTC.

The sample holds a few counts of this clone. In nucleotides, the CDR3 is TGTGCCACCAGCACGGGACTCTCTGGGGGTTCACCCCTCCACTTT. Its translation is CATSTGLSGGSPLHF. The genes are TRBV15 and TRBJ1-6, with D possibly being TRBD1 (5 bases). Trimming took off 4 bases at V and 9 bases at J, with 16 bases between the two ends. Germline V gene lookup returns CDR1 LNHNV and CDR2 YYDKDF (reference sequence). The CDR3 loop spans 15 amino acids.